Given below is one T cell receptor (beta chain) in context. This sample is drawn from a study of OX40 agonist ivuxolimab in advanced cancers. Assay used: immunoSEQ multiplex PCR; TCRdb lists only in-frame clones, some missing. Of tens of thousands of clones in the sample, more than 75% are singletons; the top ten hold about 0.4%. V was clipped by 4 bases and J by 0 bases, with 6 bases between them. Germline-derived CDR1 and CDR2 are SGHDN and FVKESK. This CDR3 has 13 residues. The timepoints at which blood was sampled were baseline, cycle 4 day 1, and cycle 7 day 1. The source is an adult with an advanced solid tumor such as melanoma, head and neck, liver or kidney cancer. The sequenced sample was CD4+ or CD8+ T cells sorted from blood, obtained in a trial of the OX40 agonist ivuxolimab. The chain joins TRBV14 to TRBJ1-1, with D uncertain. CDR3 loop: CASSRLLNTEAFF. The CDR3 DNA follows: TGTGCCAGCAGCCGGTTATTGAACACTGAAGCTTTCTTT.